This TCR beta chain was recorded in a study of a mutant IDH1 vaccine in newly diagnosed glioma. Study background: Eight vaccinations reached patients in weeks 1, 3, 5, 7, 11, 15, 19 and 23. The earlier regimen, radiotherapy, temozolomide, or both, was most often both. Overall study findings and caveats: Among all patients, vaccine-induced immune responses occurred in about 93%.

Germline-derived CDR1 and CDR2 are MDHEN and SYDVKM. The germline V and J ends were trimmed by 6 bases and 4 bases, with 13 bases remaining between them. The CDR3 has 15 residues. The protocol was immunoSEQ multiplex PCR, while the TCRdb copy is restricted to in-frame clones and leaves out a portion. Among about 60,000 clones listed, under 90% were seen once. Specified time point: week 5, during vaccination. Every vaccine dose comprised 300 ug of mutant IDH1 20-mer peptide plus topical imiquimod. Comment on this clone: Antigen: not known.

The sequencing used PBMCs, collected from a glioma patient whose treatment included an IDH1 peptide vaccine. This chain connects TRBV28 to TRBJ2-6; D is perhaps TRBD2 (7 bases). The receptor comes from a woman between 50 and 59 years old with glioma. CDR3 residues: CASSPGGAGANVLTF. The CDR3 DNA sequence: TGTGCCAGCAGCCCTGGGGGGGCCGGGGCCAACGTCCTGACTTTC.